Detailed here is one T cell receptor (beta chain). The authors' processing: By means of reference gene primer amplification, nucleated cell counts were estimated. Measured with immunoSEQ multiplex PCR; TCRdb has only the in-frame clones, and not every one. V and J calls and clone size follow that table, whereas D and trimming were derived from the DNA. The repertoire includes around 77,000 clones, 90% of them detected once, and about 17% sits in the top ten. The CDR3 runs to 15 residues. V was pared by 7 bases and J by 0 bases, with 13 bases between. The germline V gene encodes CDR1 LGHNT and CDR2 FRNRAP. The sample originates from a study of blood T cell repertoires in COVID-19. Study as a whole: PBMCs, B-cell-depleted T cells, or T cells were the source of the cDNA or gDNA that made up the material.

Sequenced material: peripheral blood. The TCR originated in a woman aged 80 or over with active or convalescent COVID-19. The chain is built from TRBV12-5 and TRBJ2-1; weak D call: TRBD2 (5 bases). DNA for the CDR3: TGTGCTAGTGTTAGCGACTACCCCTCCTACAATGAGCAGTTCTTC. It encodes CASVSDYPSYNEQFF.